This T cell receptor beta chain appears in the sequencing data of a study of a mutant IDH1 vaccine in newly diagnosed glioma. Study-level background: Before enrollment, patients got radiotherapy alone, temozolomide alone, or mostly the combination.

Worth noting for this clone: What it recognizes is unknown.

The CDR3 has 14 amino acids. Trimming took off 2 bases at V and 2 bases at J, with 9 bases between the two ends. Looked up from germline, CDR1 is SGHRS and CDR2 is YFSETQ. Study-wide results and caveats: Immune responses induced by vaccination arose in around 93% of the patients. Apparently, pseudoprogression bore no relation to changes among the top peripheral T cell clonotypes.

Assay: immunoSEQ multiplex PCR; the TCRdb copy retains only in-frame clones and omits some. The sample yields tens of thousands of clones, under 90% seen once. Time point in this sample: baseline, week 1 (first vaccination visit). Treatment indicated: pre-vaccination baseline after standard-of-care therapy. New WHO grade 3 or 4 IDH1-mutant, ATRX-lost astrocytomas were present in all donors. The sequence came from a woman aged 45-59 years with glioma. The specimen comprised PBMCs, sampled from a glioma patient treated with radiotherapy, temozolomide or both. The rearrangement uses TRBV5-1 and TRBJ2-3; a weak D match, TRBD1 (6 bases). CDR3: CASSFRTATDTQYF. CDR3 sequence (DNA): TGCGCCAGCAGCTTCCGGACAGCCACAGATACGCAGTATTTT.